The 26 T cell receptor beta chains in this list originate from one sample, sequenced in a study of blood T cell repertoires in COVID-19. The method was immunoSEQ multiplex PCR; TCRdb's version includes in-frame clones alone and lacks a portion of them. The repertoire has roughly 260,000 clones, more than 85% of them found once; the top ten carry about 2.5%. Sequenced: peripheral blood. The receptors come from a person aged 18 to 29 with COVID-19, enrolled during active disease.

CDR3 sequence: CASSQKLQGLYGYTF. The CDR3 nucleotides are TGTGCCAGCAGCCAAAAACTACAGGGGCTCTATGGCTACACCTTC. J is TRBJ1-2 and V is TRBV4-2; TRBD1 aligns across 7 bases. This CDR3 region has 15 residues. Unmatched junction bases numbered 7, after V lost 2 bases and J lost 4 bases. Germline loops: CDR1 LGHNA, CDR2 YNFKEQ.

The CDR3 nucleotides read TGTGCCAGCAGTGAATCACGGGCCTACGAGCAGTACTTC. Residues: CASSESRAYEQYF. The rearrangement uses TRBV25-1 and TRBJ2-7; D is unresolved. CDR3 size: 13 residues. Looked up from germline, CDR1 is MGHDK and CDR2 is SYGVNS. The V and J ends lost 1 base and 2 bases respectively, with 6 bases between them.

The genes are TRBV10-1 and TRBJ2-2; 9 positions match TRBD1. The CDR3 has 16 amino acids. Looked up from germline, CDR1 is WNHNN and CDR2 is SYGVQD (reference sequence). V shed 2 bases, J shed 2 bases, and the junction held 3 bases outside the gene matches. CDR3 DNA sequence: TGCGCCAGCAGTGAGGGGACAGGGATTAACACCGGGGAGCTGTTTTTT. Encoded protein: CASSEGTGINTGELFF.

V usage is TRBV11-3 and J usage is TRBJ2-3; D might be TRBD2 (6 bases). CDR3 length: 16 residues. Trimming removed 0 bases at V and 1 base at J, with 11 bases between. The germline V gene encodes CDR1 SGHNT and CDR2 YENEEA. The CDR3 sequence is CASSLDKAGRTDTQYF. CDR3 coding DNA: TGTGCCAGCAGCTTAGATAAGGCGGGACGCACAGATACGCAGTATTTT.

This rearrangement joins TRBV9 to TRBJ1-5; D remains ambiguous. The CDR3 extends over 14 amino acids. Between the trimmed V and J ends, which lost 1 base and 3 bases, there was a span of 8 bases. Germline CDR1 and CDR2: SGDLS and YYNGEE. The CDR3 nucleotides are TGTGCCAGCAGCGTATTAGCTGACAATCAGCCCCAGCATTTT. Translating it yields CASSVLADNQPQHF.

The chain links TRBV7-2 to TRBJ2-4; 9 bases are a match to TRBD1. V trimming: 1 base; J trimming: 6 bases; junction bases outside the gene matches: 16. CDR1 is SGHTA, CDR2 FQGNSA, per germline. This CDR3 contains 19 residues. CDR3 loop: CASSLGLATGGVRGNIQYF. In nucleotides, the CDR3 is TGTGCCAGCAGCTTAGGACTGGCAACAGGGGGCGTGCGAGGAAACATTCAGTACTTC.

The chain recombines TRBV4-1 with TRBJ2-6, with 10 positions matching TRBD1. Germline V gene lookup returns CDR1 MGHRA and CDR2 YSYEKL. After removal of 3 bases from V and 2 bases from J, the junction contained 7 bases not matched to a gene. The length of the CDR3 is 18 residues. The CDR3 region is CASSQAGTGATGANVLTF. CDR3 sequence (DNA): TGCGCCAGCAGCCAGGCCGGGACAGGGGCTACTGGGGCCAACGTCCTGACTTTC.

V is TRBV12-5 and J is TRBJ2-3, with D tentatively TRBD1 (5 bases). V was clipped by 0 bases and J by 1 base, with 14 bases between them. Germline V gene data show CDR1 as LGHNT and CDR2 as FRNRAP. This CDR3 has 17 residues. CDR3 coding DNA: TGTGCTAGTGGTTTGGTTCTACCAGGGATAGGCACAGATACGCAGTATTTT. Its translation: CASGLVLPGIGTDTQYF.

The gene calls are TRBV7-9 and TRBJ1-2; a possible D gene is TRBD1 (6 bases). The CDR3 covers 13 residues. Germline CDR1 and CDR2: SEHNR and FQNEAQ (reference sequence). Trimming pared 8 bases from V and 8 bases from J, leaving 18 bases between. The CDR3 region is CASGADSYDGYTF. CDR3 coding DNA: TGTGCCAGCGGAGCGGACAGTTACGACGGCTACACCTTC.

Of note for this clone: The same CDR3 is also encoded by other DNA sequences in this sample. The V gene is TRBV7-9, the J gene TRBJ1-1, with 7 bases lining up with TRBD1. Germline V gives CDR1 SEHNR, CDR2 FQNEAQ (reference sequence). V shed 1 base and J 1 base; nucleotides not matched to a gene: 0. The CDR3 contains 14 residues. The chain's CDR3 is CASSLGQGNTEAFF. CDR3 in DNA: TGTGCCAGCAGCTTAGGACAGGGGAACACTGAAGCTTTCTTT.

The CDR3: CASSLARDRRNTGELFF. The CDR3 DNA reads TGTGCCAGCAGCTTAGCCAGGGACAGGAGGAACACCGGGGAGCTGTTTTTT. This chain joins TRBV7-8 and TRBJ2-2; 8 bases match TRBD1. The CDR3 consists of 17 residues. Germline loops: CDR1 SGHVS, CDR2 FQNEAQ. V lost 0 bases to trimming and J lost 1 base; unmatched junction nucleotides: 4. Looking up the rest from reference TRBV7-8 and TRBJ2-2 gives the full variable domain: GAGVSQSPRYKVAKRGQDVALRCDPISGHVSLFWYQQALGQGPEFLTYFQNEAQLDKSGLPSDRFFAERPEGSVSTLKIQRTQQEDSAVYLCASSLARDRRNTGELFFGEGSRLTVL.

The chain joins TRBV10-3 to TRBJ2-3; D perhaps matches TRBD1 (6 bases). V lost 6 bases, J lost 5 bases, and 24 bases lay in between. The CDR3 sequence is 17 residues long. Per germline, CDR1 ENHRY and CDR2 SYGVKD. Here the CDR3 DNA reads TGTGCCATCAGCACGACAGGAAGCAGGACCCTGGGAGATACGCAGTATTTT. Translation gives CAISTTGSRTLGDTQYF.

The V and J genes are TRBV6-5 and TRBJ1-5, with D possibly matching TRBD1 (6 bases). The CDR3 loop spans 14 amino acids. The germline CDR1 and CDR2 sequences are MNHEY and SVGAGI. V shed 2 bases and J shed 10 bases, with 15 bases lying between them. CDR3 region: CASSYREQGVPQHF. CDR3 nucleotides: TGTGCCAGCAGTTACCGGGAACAGGGAGTCCCCCAGCATTTT.

In its sample, this clone was seen once. In DNA form, the CDR3 reads TGTGCCAGCCGGGACATCACGAAAGAGACCCAGTACTTC. Translation gives CASRDITKETQYF. The chain combines TRBV19 with TRBJ2-5; D is possibly TRBD1 (6 bases). Trimming took 9 bases from V and 3 from J, leaving 14 bases between them. CDR1 is LNHDA and CDR2 is SQIVND in the germline V gene (reference sequence). The CDR3 totals 13 residues.

This clone is a singleton in its sample. The chain recombines TRBV3-1 (or the pseudogene TRBV3-2) with TRBJ2-1; TRBD1 is a possible D gene (6 bases). The V end lost 0 bases, the J end lost 5 bases, and 14 bases lay between the germline ends. This CDR3 region has 16 residues. CDR1 is LGHDT, CDR2 YNNKEL, per germline (reference sequence). CDR3 sequence reads: CASSQDLTGYNNEQFF. The CDR3 DNA sequence: TGTGCCAGCAGCCAAGATCTCACAGGGTACAACAATGAGCAGTTCTTC.

The chain links TRBV10-1 to TRBJ2-1, with 11 bases matching TRBD2. J gave up 4 bases and V 4 bases, and 6 bases lay outside the gene matches. The CDR3 covers 16 residues. In germline, CDR1 is WNHNN, CDR2 SYGVQD (reference sequence). The CDR3 spells CASSGPGLAEYNEQFF. Here the CDR3 DNA reads TGCGCCAGCAGTGGACCGGGACTAGCGGAATACAATGAGCAGTTCTTC.

The rearrangement uses TRBV7-2 and TRBJ2-7, with 8 bases that match TRBD2. The CDR3 is 16 amino acids. Trimming took 1 base from V and 2 from J; bases not matched to a gene: 7. CDR1 is SGHTA, CDR2 FQGNSA, per germline. CDR3 sequence reads: CASSLVASGSAYEQYF. The CDR3 region has the DNA TGTGCCAGCAGCTTAGTAGCTAGCGGGTCTGCCTACGAGCAGTACTTC.

This sequence joins TRBV19 and TRBJ2-1; 7 bases match TRBD2. CDR3 length: 14 amino acids. The germline gives CDR1 LNHDA, CDR2 SQIVND (reference sequence). V lost 4 bases and J lost 4; bases outside the gene matches: 4. The CDR3 DNA follows: TGTGCCAGTAGTAACCAGCGGGGATACAATGAGCAGTTCTTC. Translated, it gives CASSNQRGYNEQFF.

The chain uses TRBV5-6 and TRBJ1-3; tentative D call: TRBD1 (6 bases). Trimming took off 6 bases at V and 4 bases at J, with 14 bases between the two ends. CDR1 SGHDT and CDR2 YYEEEE come from the germline V gene. This CDR3 has 14 residues. The CDR3 DNA reads as TGTGCCAGCAACCTCAGGGGTCCCGGAAACACCATATATTTT. It yields the protein CASNLRGPGNTIYF.

V is TRBV2 and J is TRBJ2-3; TRBD2 aligns across 9 bases. CDR1 is SNHLY, CDR2 FYNNEI, per germline. The CDR3 is made up of 14 amino acids. Trimming removed 5 bases from V and 4 bases from J; junction bases left unmatched: 4. The CDR3 bases are TGTGCCAGCAGTCCTAGCGGGGTGCCAGATACGCAGTATTTT. Protein: CASSPSGVPDTQYF.

The gene calls are TRBV19 and TRBJ2-3, with 7 bases aligning to TRBD2. V was clipped by 5 bases and J by 10 bases; unmatched bases: 18. In germline, CDR1 is LNHDA, CDR2 SQIVND (reference sequence). The CDR3 loop spans 16 amino acids. In DNA form, the CDR3 reads TGTGCCAGTAGTCTTCAGCGGGACCCCACTCTAAGATCGCAGTATTTT. Its translation is CASSLQRDPTLRSQYF.

This chain joins TRBV3-1 (or the pseudogene TRBV3-2) and TRBJ2-1, with 15 bases that match TRBD2. The CDR3 is made up of 17 amino acids. CDR1 is LGHDT, CDR2 YNNKEL, per germline (reference sequence). V dropped 0 bases and J dropped 6; count of bases not matched to a gene: 3. The CDR3 DNA sequence: TGTGCCAGCAGCCAAGAGAGGGGACTAGCGGGAGGCAATGAGCAGTTCTTC. It specifies CASSQERGLAGGNEQFF.

The V call is TRBV10-3, the J call TRBJ1-1; 7 bases map to TRBD1. The CDR3 runs 15 residues. With 4 bases clipped from V and 1 base from J, the junction kept 6 bases outside the gene matches. Germline V gene lookup returns CDR1 ENHRY and CDR2 SYGVKD. The DNA of the CDR3 is TGTGCCATCAGTGTCACACAGGGGACGAACACTGAAGCTTTCTTT. This codes for CAISVTQGTNTEAFF.

V gene TRBV2 combines with J gene TRBJ1-6; TRBD1 might be the D (6 bases). Trimming stripped 8 bases from V and 7 bases from J, with 12 bases between. CDR3 length: 13 amino acids. CDR1 and CDR2 from the germline V gene are SNHLY and FYNNEI. CDR3 amino acids: CASERTANSPLHF. The CDR3 DNA reads as TGTGCCAGCGAACGGACAGCAAATTCACCCCTCCACTTT.

This chain links TRBV4-1 with TRBJ2-1; 9 bases agree with TRBD2. V trimming: 4 bases; J trimming: 1 base; junction bases outside the gene matches: 17. This CDR3 region has 20 residues. CDR1 is MGHRA and CDR2 is YSYEKL in the germline V gene. This CDR3 reads CASSPGGGLAGGGSYNEQFF. CDR3 nucleotides: TGCGCCAGCAGCCCTGGGGGTGGTCTTGCGGGAGGGGGGTCCTACAATGAGCAGTTCTTC.

V usage is TRBV9 and J usage is TRBJ2-5, with a possible D match to TRBD1 (5 bases). With 0 bases removed from V and 2 bases from J, the gap between germline ends came to 11 bases. The germline V gene has CDR1 SGDLS and CDR2 YYNGEE. The CDR3 is made up of 15 amino acids. The CDR3 here is CASSVARQGQETQYF. The CDR3 nucleotides are TGTGCCAGCAGCGTAGCCCGCCAGGGACAAGAGACCCAGTACTTC.